Each of the 21 T cell receptor beta chains below was sequenced from the same sample in a study of tumor-infiltrating lymphocytes in primary liver carcinoma. Germline DNA was also extracted, and blood RNA derived from unsorted whole blood. Production of TCR beta cDNA used roughly 480 ng total RNA together with a constant-region primer. Three rounds of nested multiplex PCR with slightly modified ARM-PCR produced TCR beta libraries. The two initial PCR rounds, about 9 cycles each, used TRBV1-TRBV30 forward and C-beta reverse primers. TCRdb used MiXCR to reprocess the multiplex PCR reads, holding one entry per CDR3 protein. Among nearly 200,000 distinct CDR3 sequences listed, roughly 61% were seen once. The source material was peripheral blood. The receptors shown here come from a woman aged 60 to 75 with primary liver carcinoma and hepatitis B virus infection.

With respect to this clonotype: Likely a read error: the CDR3 ends without its conserved phenylalanine or tryptophan. The chain recombines TRBV11-1 with TRBJ2-7; a possible D gene is TRBD2 (5 bases). The length of the CDR3 is 14 residues. From germline, CDR1 is SGHAT and CDR2 FQDESV (reference sequence). This CDR3 is CASSIARRDYEQYL. In nucleotides, the CDR3 is TGTGCCAGCAGCATAGCACGACGGGACTACGAGCAGTACCTC.

This clonotype came up many times. CDR3 DNA sequence: TGTGCCATCTCCGGGGGAGAGGGAGAGACCCAGTACTTC. This encodes CAISGGEGETQYF. The chain carries TRBV10-3 and TRBJ2-5, with D tentatively TRBD2 (6 bases). The ends were cut back, 8 bases at V and 4 bases at J, with 14 bases in the middle. Germline CDR1 reads ENHRY; CDR2 reads SYGVKD. The CDR3 is 13 residues long.

A remark on this clonotype: The junction departs from germline at one end; a sequencing error may be responsible. The V gene is TRBV11-2, the J gene TRBJ2-3, with D possibly TRBD2 on 5 matching bases. Germline V CDR1 and CDR2: SGHAT, FQNNGV. CDR3 size: 15 residues. Written as DNA, the CDR3 is TGTGCCAACAGCTTAGGGTCCCATAGCGCAGATACGCAGTATTTT. This sequence encodes CANSLGSHSADTQYF. The full variable domain, completed using reference TRBV11-2 and TRBJ2-3, is EAGVAQSPRYKIIEKRQSVAFWCNPISGHATLYWYQQILGQGPKLLIQFQNNGVVDDSQLPKDRFSAERLKGVDSTLKIQPAKLEDSAVYLCANSLGSHSADTQYFGPGTRLTVL.

The chain joins TRBV5-1 to TRBJ2-5; the match to TRBD2 covers 16 bases. Germline V CDR1 and CDR2: SGHRS, YFSETQ. The CDR3 sequence is 16 residues long. V was pared by 3 bases and J by 2 bases, with 1 base of the junction left unmatched. The CDR3 is CASSWGLAGGQETQYF. CDR3 DNA sequence: TGCGCCAGCAGCTGGGGACTAGCGGGAGGGCAAGAGACCCAGTACTTC.

A remark on this clonotype: A read error may explain this, as a much larger clone is one base away. The gene calls are TRBV7-8 and TRBJ2-3; D uncertain. Germline CDR1 SGHVS, CDR2 FQNEAQ. Trimming removed 5 bases at V and 1 base at J, with 16 bases between. The CDR3 has 16 amino acids. CDR3 sequence reads: CASSHDSAFGTDTQYF. In DNA, the CDR3 is TGTGCCAGCAGCCATGATTCGGCTTTTGGCACAGATACGCAGTATTTT.

This clonotype was observed at least ten times. This chain connects TRBV12-3 or TRBV12-4 to TRBJ2-2, with D possibly being TRBD1 or TRBD2 (6 bases each). Trimming pared 5 bases from V and 6 bases from J, leaving 25 bases between. CDR3 size: 18 residues. The CDR3 DNA reads TGTGCCAGCAGTCCTCTATCCTGGGGGGCCTCCGATCCCGGGGAGCTGTTTTTT. Its translation: CASSPLSWGASDPGELFF.

To note about this clonotype: A read error may produce the germline difference seen at one junction end. V is TRBV6-6 and J is TRBJ2-7, with D maybe TRBD2 (6 bases). This CDR3 has 15 residues. CDR1 and CDR2 (germline): MNHNY, SVGAGI (reference sequence). The DNA of the CDR3 is TGTACCAGCAGTTACGAACTAGCAGGAGCTGGGGAGCAGTACTTC. It yields the protein CTSSYELAGAGEQYF.

Points on this clonotype: In this CDR3 the conserved last residue, phenylalanine or tryptophan, is missing, so a read error is likely. This chain links TRBV19 with TRBJ1-5, with a tentative D call TRBD1 (5 bases). In germline, CDR1 is LNHDA, CDR2 SQIVND (reference sequence). The V gene lost 6 bases and the J gene lost 1 base, with 10 bases spanning the gap. The CDR3 loop spans 14 amino acids. As DNA, the CDR3 is TGTGCCAGTAGAAGGGACCGGAGCAATCAGCCCCAGCATTCT. It is translated as CASRRDRSNQPQHS.

Relative to its sample, this clonotype is medium-sized (0.01 to 0.1%). The V call is TRBV11-2, the J call TRBJ2-3, with D maybe TRBD1 (5 bases). This CDR3 has 14 amino acids. The ends were cut back, 0 bases at V and 1 base at J, with 5 bases in the middle. From germline, CDR1 is SGHAT and CDR2 FQNNGV. CDR3 sequence reads: CASSLDRGTDTQYF. The CDR3 DNA follows: TGTGCCAGCAGCTTAGACAGGGGCACAGATACGCAGTATTTT. Complete variable domain (other parts from reference TRBV11-2 and TRBJ2-3): EAGVAQSPRYKIIEKRQSVAFWCNPISGHATLYWYQQILGQGPKLLIQFQNNGVVDDSQLPKDRFSAERLKGVDSTLKIQPAKLEDSAVYLCASSLDRGTDTQYFGPGTRLTVL.

About this clonotype itself: This may be a read error, as it is one base from a much larger clone. CDR3 nucleotide sequence: TGCAGCGTTGAACTAGCGGGAGGATCCTACAAGCAGTACTTC. The encoded protein is CSVELAGGSYKQYF. This sequence joins TRBV29-1 and TRBJ2-7, with 11 bases that match TRBD2. Germline CDR1 and CDR2: SQVTM and ANQGSEA. The CDR3 loop spans 14 amino acids.

Points on this clonotype: A junction boundary mismatches the germline segment, possibly from a read error. The chain has TRBV7-9 and TRBJ1-1, with a tentative D call TRBD1 (5 bases). CDR1 and CDR2 (germline): SEHNR, FQNEAQ (reference sequence). The CDR3 loop spans 15 amino acids. As DNA, the CDR3 is TGTGCCAGCGGCTTTGGGGGGACCATGAACACTGAAGCTTTTTTT. It translates to CASGFGGTMNTEAFF.

V gene TRBV28 combines with J gene TRBJ2-1; 11 bases match TRBD2. The CDR3 covers 15 residues. Germline CDR1 and CDR2: MDHEN and SYDVKM. V trimming: 7 bases; J trimming: 2 bases; junction bases outside the gene matches: 4. The CDR3 is CASNEGLAAYNEQFF. In DNA form, the CDR3 reads TGTGCCAGCAATGAGGGACTAGCGGCCTACAATGAGCAGTTCTTC.

Note on this clonotype: The junction differs from germline at one of its ends, possibly a read error. The chain uses TRBV7-8 and TRBJ2-6; 10 bases fit TRBD1. Germline lookup yields CDR1 SGHVS and CDR2 FQNEAQ. The CDR3 is 17 residues long. In DNA, the CDR3 is TGTGCCAGCAGCATGGGTACACCGAGACAGGGGGCCGACGTCCTGACTTTC. Translating it yields CASSMGTPRQGADVLTF.

In the case of this clonotype: The junction departs from the called germline gene at one end, perhaps through a read error. This chain links TRBV11-3 with TRBJ2-7; 12 bases are a match to TRBD1. The germline CDR1 and CDR2 sequences are SGHNT and YENEEA. This CDR3 spans 15 amino acids. For the CDR3, the DNA is TGTGCCAGCAGCCCCGGGACAGGGGGCAACTACGAGATGCACTTC. Translating it yields CASSPGTGGNYEMHF.

The chain has TRBV5-1 and TRBJ1-3; no reliable D call. The CDR3 spans 15 residues. CDR1 and CDR2 from the germline V gene are SGHRS and YFSETQ. The germline V and J ends were trimmed by 4 bases and 2 bases, with 13 bases remaining between them. CDR3 region: CASSLGSLTGNTIYF. The CDR3 DNA reads as TGCGCCAGCAGCCTCGGGTCGTTAACTGGAAACACCATATATTTT.

At least ten counts were recorded for this clonotype. The chain has TRBV12-3 or TRBV12-4 and TRBJ1-2; no clear D gene. V was trimmed by 1 base and J by 3 bases, leaving 6 bases between them. The CDR3 covers 13 residues. CDR3 in amino acids: CASSLDGYYGYTF. In DNA, the CDR3 is TGTGCCAGCAGTTTAGACGGATACTATGGCTACACCTTC.

As regards this clonotype: The conserved phenylalanine or tryptophan is not found at the CDR3 terminus, so this likely reflects a read error. The chain is built from TRBV4-1 and TRBJ1-1, with no clear D. This CDR3 comprises 16 residues. The germline gives CDR1 MGHRA, CDR2 YSYEKL. V was cut by 1 base and J by 3 bases, with 15 bases left in between. CDR3 in DNA: TGCGCCAGCAGCCAAGGCCCTGGGAGTGGGTACACTGAAGCTTTCTAT. Translation: CASSQGPGSGYTEAFY.

This clonotype has just a few counts. This clone may be a read error of a much larger clone one base away. V usage is TRBV29-1 and J usage is TRBJ2-1; 10 bases agree with TRBD2. The V gene end was trimmed by 4 bases and the J gene end by 8 bases; junction bases not matched to a gene: 8. This CDR3 has 14 residues. Germline V gene lookup returns CDR1 SQVTM and CDR2 ANQGSEA. CDR3 region: CSVAQREGHDEQFF. The CDR3 DNA reads TGCAGCGTTGCCCAGCGGGAGGGGCACGATGAGCAGTTCTTC.

About this clonotype itself: A read error may account for a junction end that differs from germline. The chain recombines TRBV11-2 with TRBJ2-1; D remains unclear. Germline CDR1 and CDR2: SGHAT and FQNNGV. This CDR3 spans 14 amino acids. The CDR3 region has the DNA TGTGCTAGCAGCCCCATGAGCTCCTACAATGAGCAGTTCTTC. It yields the protein CASSPMSSYNEQFF.

This clonotype came up once. The junction departs from the called germline gene at one end, perhaps through a read error. The J gene is TRBJ1-4, the V gene TRBV7-9; TRBD1 aligns across 8 bases. The CDR3 extends over 14 amino acids. Germline V gives CDR1 SEHNR, CDR2 FQNEAQ (reference sequence). The CDR3: CARRLDRANEKLFF. The CDR3 coding sequence is TGTGCCCGCAGGTTGGACAGGGCGAATGAAAAACTGTTTTTT.

Concerning this clonotype itself: A much larger clone differs by one base, so this may be a read error. V and J are TRBV14 and TRBJ2-1; D remains unclear. This CDR3 spans 17 amino acids. Germline values: CDR1 SGHDN, CDR2 FVKESK. The CDR3 region has the DNA TGTGCCATCAGCCAAGAATGGAGCTCCCCCCCGTACAATGAGCAGTTCTTC. Amino acids: CAISQEWSSPPYNEQFF.